This TCR beta chain was obtained from a study of shared clonotypes between healthy human individuals. Across the whole study: There were three CD4 naive, three CD4 memory, two CD8 naive and one CD8 memory plates per donor.

A remark on this clone: Antigen specificity is unknown.

The germline V gene encodes CDR1 SQVTM and CDR2 ANQGSEA. This CDR3 region has 11 residues. Trimming took 7 bases from V and 7 from J, leaving 11 bases between them. Naive CD8 isolation took CD45RO-negative cells positively selected for CCR7 and excluded terminally differentiated effector memory CD45RA+ cells. Generated by immunoSEQ multiplex PCR, the TCRdb table keeps only in-frame clones and is missing some. The data show around 2.1 million clones, 85% to 95% seen once. Findings and limits, study-wide: Shared clonotypes across all four donors exceeded non-shared ones in generation probability. The genetic and exposure-history diversity represented was limited by few donors.

The sample taken for sequencing was naive CD8+ T cells from PBMCs. The V and J genes are TRBV29-1 and TRBJ2-1; D is undetermined. This TCR was sampled from a man aged 18 to 29 in good health. Some clones in this sample may be carry-over from other donors' samples. The CDR3 region is CSGEMVNEQFF. CDR3 nucleotide sequence: TGCAGCGGGGAAATGGTGAATGAGCAGTTCTTC.